One and the same sample provided the 9 T cell receptor beta chains below, sequenced in a study of cytomegalovirus exposure and HLA in healthy donors. Profiling relied on immunoSEQ multiplex PCR, and the TCRdb table lists in-frame clones only, not all of them. This table has approximately 300,000 clones, roughly 85% appearing once. The source material was PBMCs. The receptors here all came from a woman aged 18 to 35 in good health and CMV-seronegative.

The rearrangement uses TRBV28 and TRBJ2-5; D gene uncertain. Trimming pared 6 bases from V and 4 bases from J, leaving 12 bases between. Germline V gives CDR1 MDHEN, CDR2 SYDVKM. There are 13 residues in the CDR3. CDR3 bases: TGTGCCAGCAGAGGAACAGTCCGAGAGACCCAGTACTTC. This codes for CASRGTVRETQYF.

The chain employs TRBV2 and TRBJ1-5; D is unclear. The CDR3 extends over 14 amino acids. Per germline, CDR1 SNHLY and CDR2 FYNNEI. Trimming took 6 bases from V and 1 from J, leaving 10 bases between them. CDR3 DNA: TGTGCCAGCAGCCAAAGTGAGAGCAATCAGCCCCAGCATTTT. As protein: CASSQSESNQPQHF.

V is TRBV5-6 and J is TRBJ2-7; 7 positions match TRBD1. V gave up 2 bases and J gave up 0 bases; unmatched junction bases: 5. The CDR3 length is 15 residues. The germline gives CDR1 SGHDT, CDR2 YYEEEE. The CDR3 sequence: CASSFRDSYSYEQYF. The CDR3 DNA reads as TGTGCCAGCAGCTTCCGGGACAGCTACTCCTACGAGCAGTACTTC.

The rearrangement joins TRBV27 to TRBJ2-1; tentative D call: TRBD1 (5 bases). The germline CDR1 and CDR2 sequences are MNHEY and SMNVEV (reference sequence). The ends were cut back, 7 bases at V and 2 bases at J, with 12 bases in the middle. The CDR3 runs to 14 residues. CDR3 bases: TGTGCCAGCAAAGGGGATAGGGCCTACAATGAGCAGTTCTTC. It is translated as CASKGDRAYNEQFF.

V usage is TRBV2 and J usage is TRBJ2-1, with 7 bases identical to TRBD2. V trimming: 10 bases; J trimming: 4 bases; junction bases outside the gene matches: 7. There are 13 residues in the CDR3. Germline V gene lookup returns CDR1 SNHLY and CDR2 FYNNEI. CDR3 in DNA: TGTGCCAATAGACTAGCCCTTTACAATGAGCAGTTCTTC. Encoded protein: CANRLALYNEQFF.

The chain uses TRBV18 and TRBJ1-2; 7 nucleotides agree with TRBD1. Germline CDR1 is KGHSH and CDR2 is LQKENI. CDR3 length equals 13 residues. The trim removed 1 base at V and 6 bases at J, leaving 2 bases unmatched. In nucleotides, the CDR3 is TGTGCCAGCTCACCACGGGACAGCCATGGCTACACCTTC. Amino acids: CASSPRDSHGYTF.

The V and J genes are TRBV6-5 and TRBJ2-7; the D gene is possibly TRBD2 (5 bases). V lost 3 bases and J 1 base, leaving 16 bases between the germline ends. The CDR3 loop spans 16 amino acids. Germline V gene sequence: CDR1 MNHEY, CDR2 SVGAGI. As DNA, the CDR3 is TGTGCCAGCAGTTATCTTGGAGAGGGAAGGTCCTACGAGCAGTACTTC. Translating gives CASSYLGEGRSYEQYF.

The rearrangement joins TRBV7-8 to TRBJ2-3, with D maybe TRBD2 (6 bases). Germline V gene lookup returns CDR1 SGHVS and CDR2 FQNEAQ. The germline V and J ends were trimmed by 8 bases and 5 bases, with 20 bases remaining between them. The CDR3 loop spans 15 amino acids. The CDR3 protein is CASLSGRRVGDTQYF. The CDR3 region has the DNA TGTGCCAGCCTATCGGGGAGGAGAGTCGGAGATACGCAGTATTTT.

The genes are TRBV9 and TRBJ2-7, with D perhaps matching TRBD2 (6 bases). The germline CDR1 and CDR2 sequences are SGDLS and YYNGEE. CDR3 length equals 15 residues. The V gene lost 3 bases and the J gene lost 7 bases, with 20 bases spanning the gap. The CDR3 loop reads CASSAAGGLTWEQYF. The CDR3, as DNA: TGTGCCAGCAGCGCAGCGGGCGGACTAACGTGGGAGCAGTACTTC.